This passage covers 26 T cell receptor beta chains from one sample sequenced in a study of beta chain features in type 1 diabetes. Study-wide results and caveats: When Type 1 diabetes patients were examined, their TCRB CDR3s proved moderately but significantly shorter in all four CD4+ subsets.

What these receptors recognize is not known. The sequenced template was cDNA made from the entire isolated RNA. Clones were sequenced by immunoSEQ multiplex PCR, and TCRdb holds only the in-frame ones, with some missing. The sample contains about 270,000 clones, approximately 15% of which appear only once. Sequences were obtained from naive CD4+ T cells from blood. These receptors were obtained from a man aged 30 to 45 with type 1 diabetes.

This rearrangement joins TRBV30 to TRBJ2-1; 15 nucleotides line up with TRBD2. The germline gives CDR1 GTSNPN, CDR2 SVGIG (reference sequence). The trim removed 5 bases at V and 0 bases at J, leaving 8 bases unmatched. This CDR3 has 18 residues. CDR3 DNA sequence: TGTGCCTGGGATTCCGGGACTAGCGGGAGGTTCTCCTACAATGAGCAGTTCTTC. Translating gives CAWDSGTSGRFSYNEQFF.

This chain joins TRBV27 and TRBJ1-1; perhaps TRBD1 as D (5 bases). Trimming took off 6 bases at V and 4 bases at J, with 21 bases between the two ends. Germline V CDR1 and CDR2: MNHEY, SMNVEV (reference sequence). There are 16 residues in the CDR3. CDR3 sequence (DNA): TGTGCCAGCAGGACAGTGTCTTCAGGGAGGGTCACTGAAGCTTTCTTT. As protein: CASRTVSSGRVTEAFF.

With respect to this clone: At one boundary the junction diverges from the germline segment, which might be a read error. The genes are TRBV28 and TRBJ1-1, with D perhaps TRBD1 (5 bases). Germline CDR1 MDHEN, CDR2 SYDVKM. The CDR3 is made up of 14 amino acids. The CDR3 loop reads CASTPHIGHSETFF. CDR3 bases: TGTGCCAGCACACCTCATATCGGACACTCTGAAACTTTCTTT.

In this sample, this clone turned up a few times. The chain uses TRBV28 and TRBJ2-1; 10 bases match TRBD2. Germline CDR1 reads MDHEN; CDR2 reads SYDVKM. The V segment lost 6 bases and the J segment 4 bases; nucleotides outside the gene matches: 9. This CDR3 is built from 16 residues. The CDR3, as DNA: TGTGCCAGCAGCCCGGGAGGACTAGCGGATTACAATGAGCAGTTCTTC. Translation: CASSPGGLADYNEQFF.

This clone has more than one count but fewer than ten. The genes are TRBV11-1 and TRBJ2-6; D is possibly TRBD2 (5 bases). Germline CDR1 reads SGHAT; CDR2 reads FQDESV (reference sequence). Trimming removed 5 bases from V and 1 base from J, with 18 bases in between. This CDR3 region has 18 residues. CDR3 protein: CASSPPRGHRSGANVLTF. CDR3 sequence (DNA): TGTGCCAGCAGCCCACCCCGGGGTCACCGGTCTGGGGCCAACGTCCTGACTTTC.

CDR3 in amino acids: CAISESGGSRQPQHF. DNA of the CDR3: TGTGCCATCAGTGAGTCGGGAGGGTCGCGGCAGCCCCAGCATTTT. This chain links TRBV10-3 with TRBJ1-5, with D hard to call. The CDR3 contains 15 residues. Trimming removed 0 bases at V and 7 bases at J, with 13 bases between. Germline V lookup: CDR1 ENHRY, CDR2 SYGVKD.

This clone was seen a few times. The V call is TRBV5-1, the J call TRBJ2-2; 7 nucleotides align to TRBD1. V was pared by 3 bases and J by 0 bases, with 11 bases of the junction left unmatched. This CDR3 region has 18 residues. Looked up from germline, CDR1 is SGHRS and CDR2 is YFSETQ. The CDR3 DNA reads as TGCGCCAGCAGCTCATTCCCTCTGACAGGGCCGAACACCGGGGAGCTGTTTTTT. This translates into CASSSFPLTGPNTGELFF. Full variable domain (outside the CDR3, taken from reference TRBV5-1 and TRBJ2-2): KAGVTQTPRYLIKTRGQQVTLSCSPISGHRSVSWYQQTPGQGLQFLFEYFSETQRNKGNFPGRFSGRQFSNSRSEMNVSTLELGDSALYLCASSSFPLTGPNTGELFFGEGSRLTVL.

Only a few counts were recorded for this clone. The chain is built from TRBV20-1 and TRBJ1-2; weak D call: TRBD1 (6 bases). V dropped 6 bases and J dropped 8 bases, with 13 bases sitting between them. Per the germline V gene, CDR1 is DFQATT and CDR2 is SNEGSKA (reference sequence). This CDR3 spans 11 amino acids. This CDR3 is CSATGFFGYTF. In DNA, the CDR3 is TGCAGTGCCACAGGGTTCTTCGGCTACACCTTC.

The J gene is TRBJ1-1, the V gene TRBV18, with 9 bases that match TRBD1. Trimming removed 0 bases from V and 1 base from J; junction bases left unmatched: 3. Germline V gene data show CDR1 as KGHSH and CDR2 as LQKENI. There are 16 residues in the CDR3. The CDR3 loop reads CASSPPDRGRNTEAFF. The CDR3 DNA follows: TGTGCCAGCTCACCACCGGACAGGGGCAGGAACACTGAAGCTTTCTTT.

With regard to this clone: The identical CDR3 is also encoded by other nucleotide sequences in the sample. J is TRBJ2-7 and V is TRBV28; a possible D gene is TRBD1 (6 bases). Trimming shortened V by 6 bases and J by 0 bases, and 12 bases separated the two germline ends. The germline gives CDR1 MDHEN, CDR2 SYDVKM. This CDR3 contains 14 residues. CDR3 residues: CASSFLGGSYEQYF. CDR3 nucleotides: TGTGCCAGCAGCTTCTTAGGGGGCTCCTACGAGCAGTACTTC. The full variable domain, completed using reference TRBV28 and TRBJ2-7, is DVKVTQSSRYLVKRTGEKVFLECVQDMDHENMFWYRQDPGLGLRLIYFSYDVKMKEKGDIPEGYSVSREKKERFSLILESASTNQTSMYLCASSFLGGSYEQYFGPGTRLTVT.

This chain uses TRBV7-2 with TRBJ2-7; 12 bases are shared with TRBD2. The CDR3 totals 15 residues. After removal of 6 bases from V and 1 base from J, the junction contained 4 bases not matched to a gene. The V gene's germline CDR1 is SGHTA and CDR2 FQGNSA. This CDR3 is CASRPGTSGSYEQYF. The CDR3 bases are TGTGCCAGCAGGCCGGGGACTAGCGGGTCCTACGAGCAGTACTTC.

The chain is built from TRBV16 and TRBJ1-5; D not certain. This CDR3 contains 13 residues. Germline loops: CDR1 KGHSY, CDR2 FQNENV. Trimming removed 4 bases from V and 5 bases from J, with 9 bases in between. CDR3 residues: CASSRRVDQPQHF. CDR3 DNA sequence: TGTGCCAGCAGCCGGAGGGTAGATCAGCCCCAGCATTTT.

This clone was detected only a few times. The same CDR3 arises from other DNA sequences in this sample as well. V is TRBV20-1 and J is TRBJ2-1, with D possibly being TRBD2 (5 bases). The germline V gene encodes CDR1 DFQATT and CDR2 SNEGSKA (reference sequence). Trimming left V 5 bases short and J 6 bases short, with 8 bases between. The CDR3 is 11 residues long. The CDR3 reads CSAAGVNEQFF. The CDR3 region has the DNA TGCAGTGCTGCCGGGGTCAATGAGCAGTTCTTC.

J is TRBJ1-3 and V is TRBV9, with no clear D. CDR3 length: 13 amino acids. The ends were cut back, 6 bases at V and 2 bases at J, with 9 bases in the middle. Germline V gene data show CDR1 as SGDLS and CDR2 as YYNGEE. The CDR3 protein is CASKGTAGNTIYF. CDR3 nucleotide sequence: TGTGCCAGCAAAGGAACAGCTGGAAACACCATATATTTT.

The J gene is TRBJ1-4, the V gene TRBV7-9, with 7 bases lining up with TRBD1. This CDR3 contains 15 residues. Germline V gene lookup returns CDR1 SEHNR and CDR2 FQNEAQ (reference sequence). The V and J ends lost 7 bases and 2 bases, in that order; junction bases with no gene match: 7. CDR3 in DNA: TGTGCCAGCACCCTACAGGGGATCACTAATGAAAAACTGTTTTTT. Its translation is CASTLQGITNEKLFF. Combining the CDR3 with reference TRBV7-9 and TRBJ1-4 gives the whole variable domain DTGVSQNPRHKITKRGQNVTFRCDPISEHNRLYWYRQTLGQGPEFLTYFQNEAQLEKSRLLSDRFSAERPKGSFSTLEIQRTEQGDSAMYLCASTLQGITNEKLFFGSGTQLSVL.

The chain combines TRBV6-5 with TRBJ1-1; D is possibly TRBD1 (5 bases). The germline V and J ends were trimmed by 0 bases and 0 bases, with 8 bases remaining between them. This CDR3 spans 15 amino acids. Germline V lookup: CDR1 MNHEY, CDR2 SVGAGI. The CDR3 nucleotides read TGTGCCAGCAGTTACTCTCCAGGGATGAACACTGAAGCTTTCTTT. This translates into CASSYSPGMNTEAFF.

This clone was seen only a few times. The J gene is TRBJ2-2, the V gene TRBV5-1; 10 bases are shared with TRBD1. This CDR3 is built from 13 residues. Per the germline V gene, CDR1 is SGHRS and CDR2 is YFSETQ. Trimming at V came to 7 bases and at J to 4 bases, leaving 1 base not matched to a gene. CDR3 DNA sequence: TGCGCCAGCGGGACAGGGGTCACCGGGGAGCTGTTTTTT. It encodes CASGTGVTGELFF.

The chain uses TRBV7-2 and TRBJ2-3; possible D gene TRBD2, 6 bases. This CDR3 comprises 15 residues. The ends were cut back, 5 bases at V and 4 bases at J, with 16 bases in the middle. Germline V CDR1 and CDR2: SGHTA, FQGNSA. CDR3 coding DNA: TGTGCCAGCAGCCCCGGGAGCGGGTTAGCAGATACGCAGTATTTT. It codes for CASSPGSGLADTQYF. The full variable domain, rest sourced from reference TRBV7-2 and TRBJ2-3, is GAGVSQSPSNKVTEKGKDVELRCDPISGHTALYWYRQSLGQGLEFLIYFQGNSAPDKSGLPSDRFSAERTGGSVSTLTIQRTQQEDSAVYLCASSPGSGLADTQYFGPGTRLTVL.

The CDR3 loop reads CASSINRGAASYNEQFF. In DNA form, the CDR3 reads TGTGCCAGTAGTATAAACCGGGGTGCGGCCTCCTACAATGAGCAGTTCTTC. This chain joins TRBV19 and TRBJ2-1, with D perhaps matching TRBD2 (5 bases). The length of the CDR3 is 17 residues. Germline values: CDR1 LNHDA, CDR2 SQIVND (reference sequence). V lost 2 bases and J 0 bases, leaving 14 bases between the germline ends.

This clone was seen more than once but under ten times. The genes are TRBV11-2 and TRBJ2-1; 9 positions match TRBD2. CDR1 SGHAT and CDR2 FQNNGV come from the germline V gene. V was clipped by 5 bases and J by 3 bases; unmatched bases: 11. The CDR3 has 17 amino acids. The CDR3 is CASSPRRWREGYNEQFF. DNA of the CDR3: TGTGCCAGCAGCCCGAGGAGATGGCGGGAGGGCTACAATGAGCAGTTCTTC.

The chain uses TRBV10-3 and TRBJ2-7, with TRBD1 identical over 9 bases. Trimming cost V 0 bases and J 3 bases; bases outside gene matches: 6. This CDR3 has 16 amino acids. Germline V gene data show CDR1 as ENHRY and CDR2 as SYGVKD. The CDR3 protein is CAISESPGQGNYEQYF. CDR3 DNA sequence: TGTGCCATCAGTGAGTCCCCGGGACAGGGTAACTACGAGCAGTACTTC.

The chain links TRBV4-3 to TRBJ2-3; maybe TRBD2 (5 bases). Trimming removed 1 base at V and 8 bases at J, with 10 bases between. Germline V gives CDR1 LGHNA, CDR2 YSLEER. CDR3 length: 13 amino acids. The CDR3 loop reads CASSQVDRGTQYF. The CDR3 DNA sequence: TGCGCCAGCAGCCAAGTTGACCGGGGTACGCAGTATTTT.

This clone was counted a few times. This chain uses TRBV30 with TRBJ1-1, with 7 bases that match TRBD1. V lost 0 bases and J lost 2; bases outside the gene matches: 3. The germline V gene encodes CDR1 GTSNPN and CDR2 SVGIG (reference sequence). The CDR3 length is 14 residues. The CDR3, as DNA: TGTGCCTGGAGTGTCTGGGACAGAAACACTGAAGCTTTCTTT. Its translation is CAWSVWDRNTEAFF.

In this sample, this clone turned up a few times. The chain uses TRBV18 and TRBJ1-1; TRBD1 might be the D (6 bases). The CDR3 is 14 amino acids. The V end lost 0 bases, the J end lost 1 base, and 6 bases lay between the germline ends. Germline loops: CDR1 KGHSH, CDR2 LQKENI. The CDR3 loop is CASSPPTGNTEAFF. CDR3 coding DNA: TGTGCCAGCTCACCACCGACAGGGAACACTGAAGCTTTCTTT.

CDR3 in DNA: TGTGCCAGCAGTGACCAGGTGTACATTCAGTACTTC. Residues: CASSDQVYIQYF. The chain uses TRBV25-1 and TRBJ2-4; D gene uncertain. V lost 3 bases, J lost 8 bases, and 8 bases lay in between. CDR1 and CDR2 (germline): MGHDK, SYGVNS. The CDR3 sequence is 12 residues long. The variable domain in full, completed from reference TRBV25-1 and TRBJ2-4, reads EADIYQTPRYLVIGTGKKITLECSQTMGHDKMYWYQQDPGMELHLIHYSYGVNSTEKGDLSSESTVSRIRTEHFPLTLESARPSHTSQYLCASSDQVYIQYFGAGTRLSVL.

In its sample, this clone was seen a few times. This chain links TRBV7-2 with TRBJ1-5; 9 bases agree with TRBD1. CDR3 size: 19 residues. The V and J ends lost 4 bases and 3 bases, in that order; junction bases with no gene match: 16. CDR1 SGHTA and CDR2 FQGNSA come from the germline V gene. The CDR3 spells CASSSRPWTGEGTNQPQHF. The DNA for the CDR3 is TGTGCCAGCAGCTCCCGACCTTGGACAGGGGAAGGTACCAATCAGCCCCAGCATTTT.